The rows below give T cell receptor beta chains drawn from one sample of a study of Ad26.COV2.S vaccination and SARS-CoV-2 variants. Repertoires were generated with immunoSEQ multiplex PCR, while TCRdb's copy carries only in-frame clones and drops some. Of 300,000 to 450,000 clones in the sample, just over 90% were seen once. The material was peripheral blood, obtained after recovery from COVID-19. These receptors were taken from a human donor who had recovered from COVID-19. CDR3s include the opening cysteine and the closing phenylalanine or tryptophan. Each record gives: D gene, V gene, clone size, J gene, CDR3 protein, CDR3 DNA. D genes are given only for firm matches. Where a row states a size, it is once, few, many or the class of an expanded clone; other rows omit it.

>-|TRBV5-1|-|TRBJ1-2
CASSLVFGRADGYTF
TGCGCCAGCAGCTTGGTTTTCGGCCGAGCTGACGGCTACACCTTC
>-|TRBV12-5|-|TRBJ1-1
CASGRVRGTEAFF
TGTGCTAGTGGGCGGGTAAGAGGCACTGAAGCTTTCTTT
>-|TRBV10-1|-|TRBJ1-2
CARRGPSNYGYTF
TGCGCCAGACGGGGACCGTCTAACTATGGCTACACCTTC
>TRBD1|TRBV4-1|-|TRBJ1-1
CASSRGQQVNTEAFF
TGCGCCAGCAGCAGGGGACAGCAAGTGAACACTGAAGCTTTCTTT
>TRBD1|TRBV11-2|few|TRBJ1-2
CASSPWDSSNYGYTF
TGTGCCAGCAGCCCCTGGGACAGTTCTAACTATGGCTACACCTTC
>TRBD1|TRBV27|-|TRBJ1-2
CASRGQQGGGYGYTF
TGTGCCAGCAGGGGACAACAGGGGGGAGGCTATGGCTACACCTTC
>TRBD2|TRBV4-1|once|TRBJ2-5
CASSIRLAGKETQYF
TGCGCCAGCAGCATCCGACTAGCGGGGAAAGAGACCCAGTACTTC
>-|TRBV7-9|-|TRBJ2-7
CASSLASDEQYF
TGTGCCAGCAGCTTAGCATCGGATGAGCAGTACTTC
>-|TRBV2|-|TRBJ2-3
CASSEDPGGSTDTQYF
TGTGCCAGCAGTGAGGATCCAGGGGGGAGCACAGATACGCAGTATTTT
>-|TRBV5-1|-|TRBJ2-7
CASSLQGYNYEQYF
TGCGCCAGCAGCTTGCAAGGGTATAACTACGAGCAGTACTTC